This T cell receptor beta chain comes out of a study of monozygotic twins with inflammatory bowel disease. From its re-call of the 5' RACE reads, TCRdb lists each CDR3 protein once, without DNA. Its listing shows 350,000 to 550,000 distinct CDR3 sequences. There are 13 residues in the CDR3. Germline V gene data show CDR1 as SNHLY and CDR2 as FYNNEI. Study results and caveats: The data offered no way to tell different T cell subtypes apart.

Worth noting for this clonotype: Antigen unknown.

The origin of this receptor is a human donor with ulcerative colitis or Crohn's disease, or a healthy co-twin of an affected twin (not recorded which). The chain employs TRBV2 and TRBJ2-5; TCRdb returns TRBD1, unconfirmable since there is no DNA. The specimen sequenced was blood. This CDR3 reads CASRASKGETQYF.